This record looks at one T cell receptor (beta chain) sequence and its context. Its antigen is unidentified. The source of the sample is a study of a mutant IDH1 vaccine in newly diagnosed glioma. The overall study: Sex among treated patients split roughly 60% male, about 38% female; mean age was around 40 years. Therapy received beforehand was radiotherapy, temozolomide, or both, with most patients given both. Study-level findings and limits: Pseudoprogression showed no apparent link to changes in top peripheral T cell clonotypes.

Trimming pared 3 bases from V and 4 bases from J, leaving 9 bases between. The germline V gene encodes CDR1 SEHNR and CDR2 FQNEAQ (reference sequence). The length of the CDR3 is 13 residues. Time point of the sample: baseline, week 1 (first vaccination visit). Treatment reported: pre-vaccination baseline after standard-of-care therapy. There were new WHO grade 3 or 4 astrocytomas in the donors, and these were IDH1-mutant and ATRX-lost. Clones were read by immunoSEQ multiplex PCR, and TCRdb kept only the in-frame ones, dropping some. The sample shows roughly 51,000 clones, 75% to 90% of them seen only once.

The TCR comes from a middle-aged man with glioma. The genes are TRBV7-9 and TRBJ1-2, with D possibly TRBD1 on 5 matching bases. The specimen was PBMCs, collected from a glioma patient treated with radiotherapy, temozolomide or both. CDR3 residues: CASSFSGGYGYTF. The CDR3, as DNA: TGTGCCAGCAGCTTTAGTGGGGGCTATGGCTACACCTTC.